The TCR beta chain described here comes from a study of read filtering for tumor transcriptome and immune sequencing. Study summary: Patients were approximately 17 male and about 15 female, mean age around 66 years, range about 47 to 85. Per sample, TCR-region reads ranged about 4 to 11 million by IR-seq, roughly 75 to 1,400 by RNA-seq. Study-level results: Without single-read clonotypes, shared clonotype proportions correlated more between IR-seq and RNA-seq.

This clonotype has a count of ten or more. The antigen is undetermined. From roughly 400 ng of RNA, a library with molecular barcoded alpha/delta and beta/gamma adaptors was made. TCRdb recomputed calls from the reads with MiXCR, one row per CDR3 protein. The sample records 100,000 to 150,000 distinct CDR3 sequences, 10% to 15% being singletons. This CDR3 is built from 15 residues. Per the germline V gene, CDR1 is SGHTA and CDR2 is FQGNSA. V was pared by 1 base and J by 4 bases, with 3 bases of the junction left unmatched. Bone marrow was sampled from every patient at the time of active disease. The sequence was collected from a donor aged 40 or over with multiple myeloma. Material for sequencing was a population of CD138-negative cells sorted from bone marrow. The rearrangement links TRBV7-2 to TRBJ2-2, with 7 bases fitting TRBD1. Here the CDR3 reads CASSLGQGGTGELFF. In nucleotides, the CDR3 is TGTGCCAGCAGCTTAGGACAGGGTGGCACCGGGGAGCTGTTTTTT.